This paragraph covers one T cell receptor beta chain sequence. The data belong to a study of cytomegalovirus exposure and HLA in healthy donors. Germline assignment: CDR1 SGDLS and CDR2 YYNGEE. The CDR3 contains 15 residues. Trimming stripped 4 bases from V and 2 bases from J, with 13 bases between. Researchers ran the PCR with 60 Vbeta and 13 Jbeta primers. Clones were sequenced by immunoSEQ multiplex PCR, and TCRdb holds only the in-frame ones, with some missing. The sample lists roughly 160,000 clones, approximately 77% occurring once. The TCR comes from a man aged 50 or older in good health and CMV-seropositive. Input material: PBMCs. The V gene is TRBV9, the J gene TRBJ2-1, with D perhaps TRBD1 (6 bases). In nucleotides, the CDR3 is TGTGCCAGCAGCCCAGGACAGCGAGCCTACAATGAGCAGTTCTTC. Translating it yields CASSPGQRAYNEQFF. The full variable domain, in which reference TRBV9 and TRBJ2-1 provide the parts outside the CDR3, is DSGVTQTPKHLITATGQRVTLRCSPRSGDLSVYWYQQSLDQGLQFLIQYYNGEERAKGNILERFSAQQFPDLHSELNLSSLELGDSALYFCASSPGQRAYNEQFFGPGTRLTVL.